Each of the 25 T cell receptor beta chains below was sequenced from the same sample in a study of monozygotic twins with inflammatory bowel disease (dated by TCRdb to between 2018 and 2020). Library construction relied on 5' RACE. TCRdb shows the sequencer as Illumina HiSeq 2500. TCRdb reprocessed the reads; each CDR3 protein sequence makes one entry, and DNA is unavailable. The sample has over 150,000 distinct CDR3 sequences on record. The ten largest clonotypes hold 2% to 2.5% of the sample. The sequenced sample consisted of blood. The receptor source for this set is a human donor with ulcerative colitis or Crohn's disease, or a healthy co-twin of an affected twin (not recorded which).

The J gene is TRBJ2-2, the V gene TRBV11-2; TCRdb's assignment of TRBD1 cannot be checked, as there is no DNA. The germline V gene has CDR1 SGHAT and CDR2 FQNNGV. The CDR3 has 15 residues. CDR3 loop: CASSLEGVGTGELFF.

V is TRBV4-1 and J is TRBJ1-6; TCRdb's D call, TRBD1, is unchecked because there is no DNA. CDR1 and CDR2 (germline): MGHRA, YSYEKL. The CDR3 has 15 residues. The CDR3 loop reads CASSQGDSSFLALHF.

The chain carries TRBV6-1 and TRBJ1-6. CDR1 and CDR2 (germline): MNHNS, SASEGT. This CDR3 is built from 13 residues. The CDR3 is CASRVSYNSPLHF.

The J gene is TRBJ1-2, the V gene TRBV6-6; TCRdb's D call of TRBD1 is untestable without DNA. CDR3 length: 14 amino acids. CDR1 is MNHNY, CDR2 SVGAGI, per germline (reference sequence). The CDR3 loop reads CASYFGQGGYGYTF.

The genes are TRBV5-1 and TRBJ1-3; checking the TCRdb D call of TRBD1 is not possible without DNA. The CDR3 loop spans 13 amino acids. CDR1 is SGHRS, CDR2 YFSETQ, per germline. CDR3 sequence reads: CASSPGQEDTIYF.

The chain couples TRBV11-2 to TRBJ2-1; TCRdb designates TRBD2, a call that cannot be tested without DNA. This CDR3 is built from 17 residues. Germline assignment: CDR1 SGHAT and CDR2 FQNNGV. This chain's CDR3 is CASSLPRGASTNNEQFF. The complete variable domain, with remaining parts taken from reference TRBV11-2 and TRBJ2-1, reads EAGVAQSPRYKIIEKRQSVAFWCNPISGHATLYWYQQILGQGPKLLIQFQNNGVVDDSQLPKDRFSAERLKGVDSTLKIQPAKLEDSAVYLCASSLPRGASTNNEQFFGPGTRLTVL.

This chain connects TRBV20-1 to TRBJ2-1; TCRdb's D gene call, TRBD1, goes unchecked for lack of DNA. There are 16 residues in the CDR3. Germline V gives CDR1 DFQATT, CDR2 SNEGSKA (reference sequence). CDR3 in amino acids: CSARDLGQGASNEQFF.

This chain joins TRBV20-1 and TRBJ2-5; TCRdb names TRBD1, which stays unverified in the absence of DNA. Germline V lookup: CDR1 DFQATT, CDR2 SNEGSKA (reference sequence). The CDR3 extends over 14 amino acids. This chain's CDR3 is CSASDRVRLETQYF.

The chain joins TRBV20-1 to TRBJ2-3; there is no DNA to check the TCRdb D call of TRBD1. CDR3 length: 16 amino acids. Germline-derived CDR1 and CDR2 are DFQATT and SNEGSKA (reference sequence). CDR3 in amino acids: CSASNSGTGSTDTQYF.

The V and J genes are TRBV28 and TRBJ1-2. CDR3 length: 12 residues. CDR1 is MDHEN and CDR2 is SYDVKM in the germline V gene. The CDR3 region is CASTPPGRGYTF.

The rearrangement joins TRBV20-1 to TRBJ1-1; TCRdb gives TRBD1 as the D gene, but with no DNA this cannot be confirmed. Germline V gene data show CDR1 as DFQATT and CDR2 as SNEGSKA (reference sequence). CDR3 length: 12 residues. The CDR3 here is CSARSTVSEAFF.

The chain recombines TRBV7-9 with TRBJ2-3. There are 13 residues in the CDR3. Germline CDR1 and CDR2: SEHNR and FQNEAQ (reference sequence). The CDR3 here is CASTRVRADTQYF. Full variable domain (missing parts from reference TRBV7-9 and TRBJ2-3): DTGVSQNPRHKITKRGQNVTFRCDPISEHNRLYWYRQTLGQGPEFLTYFQNEAQLEKSRLLSDRFSAERPKGSFSTLEIQRTEQGDSAMYLCASTRVRADTQYFGPGTRLTVL.

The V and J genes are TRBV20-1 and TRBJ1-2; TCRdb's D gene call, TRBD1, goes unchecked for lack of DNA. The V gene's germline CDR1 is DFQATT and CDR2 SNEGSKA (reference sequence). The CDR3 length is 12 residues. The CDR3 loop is CSASMGAVGYTF.

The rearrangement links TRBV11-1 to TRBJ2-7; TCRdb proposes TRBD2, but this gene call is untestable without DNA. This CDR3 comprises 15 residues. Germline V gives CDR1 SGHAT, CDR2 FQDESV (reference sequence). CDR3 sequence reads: CASSFGLAGANEQYF.

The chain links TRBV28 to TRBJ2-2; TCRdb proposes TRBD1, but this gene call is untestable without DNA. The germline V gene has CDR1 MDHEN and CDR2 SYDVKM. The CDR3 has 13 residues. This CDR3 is CASSPPDTGELFF.

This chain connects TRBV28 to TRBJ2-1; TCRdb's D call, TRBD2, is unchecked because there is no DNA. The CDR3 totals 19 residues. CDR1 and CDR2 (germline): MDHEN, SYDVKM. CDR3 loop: CASSAGLAGEESSYNEQFF.

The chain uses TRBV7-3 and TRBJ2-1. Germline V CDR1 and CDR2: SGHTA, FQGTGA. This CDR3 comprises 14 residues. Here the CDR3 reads CASSPEGWDNEQFF.

CDR3 amino acids: CASSRQLSMNTEAFF. This chain joins TRBV19 and TRBJ1-1; the TCRdb D gene call, TRBD1, has no DNA to confirm it. The CDR3 covers 15 residues. CDR1 is LNHDA and CDR2 is SQIVND in the germline V gene (reference sequence).

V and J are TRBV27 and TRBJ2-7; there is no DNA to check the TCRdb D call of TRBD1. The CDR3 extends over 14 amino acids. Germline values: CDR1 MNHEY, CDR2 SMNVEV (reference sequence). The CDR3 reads CASSLSGATYEQYF.

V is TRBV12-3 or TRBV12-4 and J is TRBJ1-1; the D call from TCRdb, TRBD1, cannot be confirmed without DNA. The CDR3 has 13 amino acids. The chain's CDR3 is CASGRNRGTEAFF.

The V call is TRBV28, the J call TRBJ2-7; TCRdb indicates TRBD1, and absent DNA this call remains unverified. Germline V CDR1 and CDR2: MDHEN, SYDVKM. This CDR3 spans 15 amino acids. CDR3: CASSAGQGLPYEQYF.

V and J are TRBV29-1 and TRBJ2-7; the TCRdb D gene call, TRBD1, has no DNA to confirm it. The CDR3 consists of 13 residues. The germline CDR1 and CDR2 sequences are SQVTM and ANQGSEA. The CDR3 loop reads CSVAEDSSYEQYF.

CDR3 loop: CASSQDGTSGGETQYF. The V gene is TRBV4-2, the J gene TRBJ2-5; the TCRdb D gene call, TRBD2, has no DNA to confirm it. This CDR3 has 16 amino acids. The V gene's germline CDR1 is LGHNA and CDR2 YNFKEQ.

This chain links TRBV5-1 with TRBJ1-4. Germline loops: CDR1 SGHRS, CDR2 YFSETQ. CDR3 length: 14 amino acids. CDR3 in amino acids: CASKLASNDEKLFF.

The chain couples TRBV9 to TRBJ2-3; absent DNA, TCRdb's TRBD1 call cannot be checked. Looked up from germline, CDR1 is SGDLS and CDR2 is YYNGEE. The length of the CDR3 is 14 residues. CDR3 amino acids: CASSQVLPGPRLNF.